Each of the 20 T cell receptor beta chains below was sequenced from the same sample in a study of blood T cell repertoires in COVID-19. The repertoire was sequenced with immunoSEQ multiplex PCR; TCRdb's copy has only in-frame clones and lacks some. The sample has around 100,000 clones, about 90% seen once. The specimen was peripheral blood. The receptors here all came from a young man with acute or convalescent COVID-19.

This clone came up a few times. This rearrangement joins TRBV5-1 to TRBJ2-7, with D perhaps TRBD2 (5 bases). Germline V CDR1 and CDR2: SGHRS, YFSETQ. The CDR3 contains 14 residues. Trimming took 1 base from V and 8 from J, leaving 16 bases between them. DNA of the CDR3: TGCGCCAGCAGCTTGACTAGTACCTCCCCTAAGCAGTACTTC. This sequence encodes CASSLTSTSPKQYF. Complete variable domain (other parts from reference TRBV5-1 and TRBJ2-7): KAGVTQTPRYLIKTRGQQVTLSCSPISGHRSVSWYQQTPGQGLQFLFEYFSETQRNKGNFPGRFSGRQFSNSRSEMNVSTLELGDSALYLCASSLTSTSPKQYFGPGTRLTVT.

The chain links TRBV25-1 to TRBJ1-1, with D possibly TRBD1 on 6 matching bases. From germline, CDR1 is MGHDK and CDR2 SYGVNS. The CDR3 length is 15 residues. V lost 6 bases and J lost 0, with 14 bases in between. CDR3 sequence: CASSSGTFLNTEAFF. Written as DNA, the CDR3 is TGTGCCAGCAGCTCCGGGACATTCTTGAACACTGAAGCTTTCTTT.

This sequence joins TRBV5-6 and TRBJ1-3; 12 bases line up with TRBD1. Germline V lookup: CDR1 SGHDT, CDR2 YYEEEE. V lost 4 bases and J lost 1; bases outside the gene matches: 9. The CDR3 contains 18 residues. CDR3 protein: CASSVSGTGGRSGNTIYF. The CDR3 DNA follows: TGTGCCAGCAGCGTCTCCGGGACAGGGGGCCGATCTGGAAACACCATATATTTT.

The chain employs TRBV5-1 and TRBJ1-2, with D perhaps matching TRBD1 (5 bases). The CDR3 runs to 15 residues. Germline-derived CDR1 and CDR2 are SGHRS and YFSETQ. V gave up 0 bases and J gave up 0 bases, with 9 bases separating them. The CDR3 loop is CASSLEAGSNYGYTF. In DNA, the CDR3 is TGCGCCAGCAGCTTGGAGGCAGGGTCTAACTATGGCTACACCTTC.

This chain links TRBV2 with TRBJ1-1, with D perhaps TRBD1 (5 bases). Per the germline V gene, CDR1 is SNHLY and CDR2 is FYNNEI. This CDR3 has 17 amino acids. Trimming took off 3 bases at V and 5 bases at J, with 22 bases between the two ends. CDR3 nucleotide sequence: TGTGCCAGCAGTGATCCTTGGGCAGGAAGGGGAACAACTGAAGCTTTCTTT. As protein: CASSDPWAGRGTTEAFF.

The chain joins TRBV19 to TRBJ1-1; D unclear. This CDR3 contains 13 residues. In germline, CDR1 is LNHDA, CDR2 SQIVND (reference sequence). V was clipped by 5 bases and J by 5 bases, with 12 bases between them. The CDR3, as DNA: TGTGCCAGTAGTTATGAGAAGTGGACTGAAGCTTTCTTT. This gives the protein CASSYEKWTEAFF.

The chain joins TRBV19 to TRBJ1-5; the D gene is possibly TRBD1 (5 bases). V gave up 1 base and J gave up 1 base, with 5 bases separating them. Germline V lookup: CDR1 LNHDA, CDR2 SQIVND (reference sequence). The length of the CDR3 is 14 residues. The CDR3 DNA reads TGTGCCAGTAGTATAGGACAGAGCAATCAGCCCCAGCATTTT. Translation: CASSIGQSNQPQHF.

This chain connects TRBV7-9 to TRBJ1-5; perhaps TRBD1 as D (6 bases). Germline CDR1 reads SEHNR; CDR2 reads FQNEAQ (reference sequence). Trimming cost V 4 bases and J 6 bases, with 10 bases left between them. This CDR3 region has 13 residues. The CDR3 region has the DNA TGTGCCAGCAGCTCACAGGGCGGTCAGCCCCAGCATTTT. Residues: CASSSQGGQPQHF. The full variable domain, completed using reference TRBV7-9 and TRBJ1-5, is DTGVSQNPRHKITKRGQNVTFRCDPISEHNRLYWYRQTLGQGPEFLTYFQNEAQLEKSRLLSDRFSAERPKGSFSTLEIQRTEQGDSAMYLCASSSQGGQPQHFGDGTRLSIL.

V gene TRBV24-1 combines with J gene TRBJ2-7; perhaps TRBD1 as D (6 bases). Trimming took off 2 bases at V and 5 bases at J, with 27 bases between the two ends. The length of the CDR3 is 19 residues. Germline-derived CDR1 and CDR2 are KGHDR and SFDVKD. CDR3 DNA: TGTGCCACCAGTGATTCCTTCATGAGTTCGGCGCAGGGGTGGGACGAGCAGTACTTC. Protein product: CATSDSFMSSAQGWDEQYF.

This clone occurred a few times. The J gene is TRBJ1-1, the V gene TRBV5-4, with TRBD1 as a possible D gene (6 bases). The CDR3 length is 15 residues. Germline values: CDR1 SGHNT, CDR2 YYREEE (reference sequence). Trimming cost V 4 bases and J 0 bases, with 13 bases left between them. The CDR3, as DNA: TGTGCCAGCAGCCTGAGACAGGCTATGAACACTGAAGCTTTCTTT. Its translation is CASSLRQAMNTEAFF.

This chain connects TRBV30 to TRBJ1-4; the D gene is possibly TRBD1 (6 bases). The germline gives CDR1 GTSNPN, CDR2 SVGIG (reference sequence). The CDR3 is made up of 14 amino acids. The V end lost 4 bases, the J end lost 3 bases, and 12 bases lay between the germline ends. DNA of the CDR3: TGTGCCTGGAACACAGGGACCGCTAATGAAAAACTGTTTTTT. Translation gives CAWNTGTANEKLFF.

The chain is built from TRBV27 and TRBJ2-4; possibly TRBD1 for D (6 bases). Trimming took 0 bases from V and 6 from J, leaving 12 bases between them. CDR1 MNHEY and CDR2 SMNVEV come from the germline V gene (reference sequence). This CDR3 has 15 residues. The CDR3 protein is CASSLSIGGGNIQYF. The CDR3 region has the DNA TGTGCCAGCAGTTTATCGATAGGGGGTGGAAACATTCAGTACTTC.

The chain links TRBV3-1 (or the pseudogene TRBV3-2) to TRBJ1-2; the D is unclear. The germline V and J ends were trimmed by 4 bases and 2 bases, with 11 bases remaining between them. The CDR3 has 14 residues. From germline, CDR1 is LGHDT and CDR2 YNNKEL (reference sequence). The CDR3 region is CASSLRTPNYGYTF. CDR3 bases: TGTGCCAGCAGCCTGCGCACCCCGAACTATGGCTACACCTTC.

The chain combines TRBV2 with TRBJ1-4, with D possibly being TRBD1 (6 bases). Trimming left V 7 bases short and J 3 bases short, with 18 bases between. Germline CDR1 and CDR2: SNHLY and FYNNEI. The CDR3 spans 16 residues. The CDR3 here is CASTPPGVLANEKLFF. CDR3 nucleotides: TGTGCCAGCACCCCCCCAGGGGTATTGGCTAATGAAAAACTGTTTTTT.

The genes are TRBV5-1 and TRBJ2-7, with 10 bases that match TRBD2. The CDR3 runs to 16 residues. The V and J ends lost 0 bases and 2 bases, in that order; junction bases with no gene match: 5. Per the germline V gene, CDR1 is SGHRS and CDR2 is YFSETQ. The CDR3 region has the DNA TGCGCCAGCAGCTTGGAGCAAGCGGGAGGGACCTACGAGCAGTACTTC. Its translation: CASSLEQAGGTYEQYF.

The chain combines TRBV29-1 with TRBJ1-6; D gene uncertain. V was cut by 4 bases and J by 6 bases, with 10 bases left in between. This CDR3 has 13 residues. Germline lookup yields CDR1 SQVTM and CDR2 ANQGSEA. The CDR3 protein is CSVGQSLNSPLHF. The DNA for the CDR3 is TGCAGCGTTGGACAATCACTTAATTCACCCCTCCACTTT.

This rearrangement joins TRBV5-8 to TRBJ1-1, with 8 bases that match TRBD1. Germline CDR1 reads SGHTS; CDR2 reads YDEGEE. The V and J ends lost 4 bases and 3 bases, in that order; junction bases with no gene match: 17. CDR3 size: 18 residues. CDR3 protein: CASSPGVGQEVGYTEAFF. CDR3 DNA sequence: TGTGCCAGCAGCCCAGGAGTGGGACAGGAAGTAGGGTACACTGAAGCTTTCTTT.

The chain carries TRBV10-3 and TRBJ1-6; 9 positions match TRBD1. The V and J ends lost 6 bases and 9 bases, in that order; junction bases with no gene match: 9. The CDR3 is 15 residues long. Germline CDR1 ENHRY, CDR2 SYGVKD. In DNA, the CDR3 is TGTGCCATCAGCTGGGACAGGGATATATGTTCACCCCTCCACTTT. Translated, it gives CAISWDRDICSPLHF.

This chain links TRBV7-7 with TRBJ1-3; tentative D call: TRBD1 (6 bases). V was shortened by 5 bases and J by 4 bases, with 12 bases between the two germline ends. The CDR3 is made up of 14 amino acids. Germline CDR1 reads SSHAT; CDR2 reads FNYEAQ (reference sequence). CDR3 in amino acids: CASSAGTRGNTIYF. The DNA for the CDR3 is TGTGCCAGCAGCGCTGGGACACGAGGAAACACCATATATTTT.

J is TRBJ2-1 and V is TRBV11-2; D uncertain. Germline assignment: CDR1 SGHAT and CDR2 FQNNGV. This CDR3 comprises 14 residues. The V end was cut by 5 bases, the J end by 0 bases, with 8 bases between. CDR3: CASSPLRSYNEQFF. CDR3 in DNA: TGTGCCAGCAGCCCCCTCCGCTCCTACAATGAGCAGTTCTTC.